The 12 T cell receptor beta chains presented below share a single source sample, sequenced in a study of technical replicates of blood from several donors. Here immunoSEQ multiplex PCR was the method, and the copy in TCRdb shows in-frame clones only, minus some. The sample contains about 88,000 clones, roughly 92% of which appear only once. The sequenced sample consisted of T cells isolated from PBMCs. These receptors all come from a human donor in good health.

The chain is built from TRBV6-5 and TRBJ1-5, with no clear D. CDR3 length: 15 residues. Per germline, CDR1 MNHEY and CDR2 SVGAGI. V was clipped by 2 bases and J by 0 bases, with 8 bases between them. The CDR3 DNA is TGTGCCAGCAGTTACCAATACAATAGCAATCAGCCCCAGCATTTT. It is translated as CASSYQYNSNQPQHF.

V is TRBV6-1 and J is TRBJ2-7; D uncertain. The CDR3 is made up of 12 amino acids. Germline lookup yields CDR1 MNHNS and CDR2 SASEGT. V was cut by 5 bases and J by 0 bases, with 5 bases left in between. CDR3 coding DNA: TGTGCCAGCAGTCTAAGCTCCTACGAGCAGTACTTC. Protein sequence: CASSLSSYEQYF.

This chain uses TRBV6-1 with TRBJ1-1, with D unresolved. CDR1 is MNHNS, CDR2 SASEGT, per germline. Deletions cut 3 bases from V and 11 bases from J, with 10 bases between. The CDR3 totals 11 residues. The CDR3 loop is CASSERVTAFF. The CDR3 DNA reads TGTGCCAGCAGTGAGAGGGTTACGGCTTTCTTT.

The chain uses TRBV5-4 and TRBJ2-1; D is unclear. Deletions cut 0 bases from V and 8 bases from J, with 12 bases between. This CDR3 is 14 amino acids long. The germline V gene encodes CDR1 SGHNT and CDR2 YYREEE (reference sequence). The CDR3: CASSLVTHADEQFF. The CDR3 DNA reads TGTGCCAGCAGCTTGGTCACCCATGCGGATGAGCAGTTCTTC.

This clone showed up just once. The chain combines TRBV11-2 with TRBJ2-2, with D unresolved. The CDR3 consists of 15 residues. Trimming left V 2 bases short and J 6 bases short, with 13 bases between. Germline CDR1 reads SGHAT; CDR2 reads FQNNGV. CDR3 in amino acids: CASSLRPRPPGELFF. The CDR3 DNA reads TGTGCCAGCAGCTTACGTCCCAGGCCGCCCGGGGAGCTGTTTTTT. Full variable domain (rest looked up from reference TRBV11-2 and TRBJ2-2): EAGVAQSPRYKIIEKRQSVAFWCNPISGHATLYWYQQILGQGPKLLIQFQNNGVVDDSQLPKDRFSAERLKGVDSTLKIQPAKLEDSAVYLCASSLRPRPPGELFFGEGSRLTVL.

This clone was detected once. The chain uses TRBV28 and TRBJ2-3; 8 positions agree with TRBD1. CDR1 is MDHEN, CDR2 SYDVKM, per germline. J lost 6 bases, V lost 4 bases, and 0 bases had no gene match. This CDR3 region has 12 residues. The CDR3 DNA is TGTGCCAGCAGTTACAGGGGGGATACGCAGTATTTT. Translated: CASSYRGDTQYF.

This chain connects TRBV6-5 to TRBJ1-5; D call uncertain. V lost 8 bases and J 3 bases, leaving 11 bases between the germline ends. Germline loops: CDR1 MNHEY, CDR2 SVGAGI. The CDR3 loop spans 13 amino acids. CDR3 in DNA: TGTGCCAGCGGTAAGCGTCCCAATCAGCCCCAGCATTTT. Translated: CASGKRPNQPQHF.

This chain links TRBV7-9 with TRBJ2-3; D is perhaps TRBD2 (6 bases). Per germline, CDR1 SEHNR and CDR2 FQNEAQ (reference sequence). The CDR3 is 14 amino acids. Between the trimmed V and J ends, which lost 4 bases and 1 base, there was a span of 9 bases. Here the CDR3 reads CASSSLAGTDTQYF. The CDR3 DNA sequence: TGTGCCAGCAGCTCCTTAGCGGGCACAGATACGCAGTATTTT.

The chain has TRBV27 and TRBJ2-7; D not certain. V was shortened by 5 bases and J by 4 bases, with 6 bases between the two germline ends. Germline V lookup: CDR1 MNHEY, CDR2 SMNVEV (reference sequence). The CDR3 loop spans 11 amino acids. CDR3 loop: CASSIGYEQYF. CDR3 nucleotide sequence: TGTGCCAGCAGTATCGGTTACGAGCAGTACTTC.

The chain couples TRBV4-1 to TRBJ1-2, with 9 bases that match TRBD1. CDR1 and CDR2 from the germline V gene are MGHRA and YSYEKL. Trimming at V came to 7 bases and at J to 5 bases, leaving 20 bases not matched to a gene. The length of the CDR3 is 18 residues. CDR3 DNA sequence: TGCGCCAGCACCTACTCCGGGACAGGGAACATCAGGAGGTATGGCTACACCTTC. This codes for CASTYSGTGNIRRYGYTF.

The chain carries TRBV7-9 and TRBJ1-2; D unclear. Between the trimmed V and J ends, which lost 5 bases and 6 bases, there was a span of 19 bases. CDR1 SEHNR and CDR2 FQNEAQ come from the germline V gene (reference sequence). The CDR3 is made up of 15 amino acids. This CDR3 is CASSPPGVRVHGYTF. The CDR3 DNA reads TGTGCCAGCAGCCCCCCCGGGGTGAGAGTCCATGGCTACACCTTC. Full variable domain (rest looked up from reference TRBV7-9 and TRBJ1-2): DTGVSQNPRHKITKRGQNVTFRCDPISEHNRLYWYRQTLGQGPEFLTYFQNEAQLEKSRLLSDRFSAERPKGSFSTLEIQRTEQGDSAMYLCASSPPGVRVHGYTFGSGTRLTVV.

This chain uses TRBV5-1 with TRBJ2-1; D is perhaps TRBD2 (6 bases). This CDR3 contains 18 residues. V was clipped by 4 bases and J by 4 bases, with 24 bases between them. CDR1 and CDR2 (germline): SGHRS, YFSETQ. For the CDR3, the DNA is TGCGCCAGCAGCGGGGGGACCCCTTCCCTCTCTCCGTACAATGAGCAGTTCTTC. It codes for CASSGGTPSLSPYNEQFF.